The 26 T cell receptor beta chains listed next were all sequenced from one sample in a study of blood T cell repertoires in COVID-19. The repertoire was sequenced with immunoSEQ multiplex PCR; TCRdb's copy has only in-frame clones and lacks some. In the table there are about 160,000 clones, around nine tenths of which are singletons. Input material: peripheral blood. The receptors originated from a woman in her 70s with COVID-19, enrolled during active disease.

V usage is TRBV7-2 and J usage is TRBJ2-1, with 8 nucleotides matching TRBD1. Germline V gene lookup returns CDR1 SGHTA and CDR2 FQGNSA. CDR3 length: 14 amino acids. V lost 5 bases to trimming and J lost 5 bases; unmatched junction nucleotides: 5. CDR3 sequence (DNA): TGTGCCAGCAGCCTGAGGACAGGGCACAATGAGCAGTTCTTC. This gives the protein CASSLRTGHNEQFF.

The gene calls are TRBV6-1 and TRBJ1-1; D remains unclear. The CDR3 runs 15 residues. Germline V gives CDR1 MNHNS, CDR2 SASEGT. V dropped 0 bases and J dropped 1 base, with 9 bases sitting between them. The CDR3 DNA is TGTGCCAGCAGTGAAGCGCTCAACTCGAACACTGAAGCTTTCTTT. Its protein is CASSEALNSNTEAFF.

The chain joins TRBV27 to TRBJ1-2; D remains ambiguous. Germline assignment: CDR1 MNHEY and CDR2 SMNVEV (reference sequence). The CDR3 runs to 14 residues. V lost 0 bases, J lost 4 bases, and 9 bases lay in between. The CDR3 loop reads CASSLSYTAYGYTF. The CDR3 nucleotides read TGTGCCAGCAGTTTATCGTACACAGCCTATGGCTACACCTTC.

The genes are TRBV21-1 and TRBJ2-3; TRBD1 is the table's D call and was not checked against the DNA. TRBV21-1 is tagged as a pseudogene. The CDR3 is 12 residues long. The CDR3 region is CASSSYRGTQYF. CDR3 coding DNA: TGTGCCAGCAGCAGCTATAGGGGTACGCAGTATTTT.

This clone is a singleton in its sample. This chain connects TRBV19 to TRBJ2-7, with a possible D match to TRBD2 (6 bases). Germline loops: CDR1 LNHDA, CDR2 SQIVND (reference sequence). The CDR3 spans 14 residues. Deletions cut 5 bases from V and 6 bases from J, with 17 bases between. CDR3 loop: CASSPQTLAPEQYF. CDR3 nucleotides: TGTGCCAGTAGTCCGCAAACACTAGCTCCCGAGCAGTACTTC.

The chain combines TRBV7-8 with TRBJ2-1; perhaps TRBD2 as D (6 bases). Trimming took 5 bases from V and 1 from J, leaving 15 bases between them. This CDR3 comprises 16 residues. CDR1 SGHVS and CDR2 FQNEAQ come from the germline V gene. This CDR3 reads CASSPTTGVSYNEQFF. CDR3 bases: TGTGCCAGCAGCCCAACGACGGGGGTTTCCTACAATGAGCAGTTCTTC.

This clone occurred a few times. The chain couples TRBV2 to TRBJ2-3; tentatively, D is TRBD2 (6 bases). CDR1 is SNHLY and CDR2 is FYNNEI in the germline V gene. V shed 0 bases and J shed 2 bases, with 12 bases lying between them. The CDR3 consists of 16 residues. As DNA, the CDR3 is TGTGCCAGCAGTGAAGCGCGGGGCGGCTCCACAGATACGCAGTATTTT. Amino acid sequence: CASSEARGGSTDTQYF.

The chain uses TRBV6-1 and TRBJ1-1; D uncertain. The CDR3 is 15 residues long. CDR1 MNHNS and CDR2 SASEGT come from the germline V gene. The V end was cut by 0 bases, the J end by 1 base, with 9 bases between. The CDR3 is CASSEALRRNTEAFF. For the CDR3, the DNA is TGTGCCAGCAGTGAAGCGCTTCGCAGGAACACTGAAGCTTTCTTT.

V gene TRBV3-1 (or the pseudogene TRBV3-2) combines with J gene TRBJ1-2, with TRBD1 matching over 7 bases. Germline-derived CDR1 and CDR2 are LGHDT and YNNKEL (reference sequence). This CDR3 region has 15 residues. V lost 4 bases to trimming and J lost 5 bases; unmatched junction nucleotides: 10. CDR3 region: CASSPETGPHYGYTF. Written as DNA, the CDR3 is TGTGCCAGCAGCCCGGAGACAGGGCCACATTATGGCTACACCTTC.

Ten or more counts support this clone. CDR3: CASSYGAGEEGNTIYF. In nucleotides, the CDR3 is TGTGCCAGCAGTTACGGGGCGGGAGAGGAAGGAAACACCATATATTTT. The gene calls are TRBV6-6 and TRBJ1-3; a weak D match, TRBD1 (5 bases). Germline V gives CDR1 MNHNY, CDR2 SVGAGI (reference sequence). CDR3 length: 16 amino acids. V was clipped by 2 bases and J by 4 bases, with 15 bases between them.

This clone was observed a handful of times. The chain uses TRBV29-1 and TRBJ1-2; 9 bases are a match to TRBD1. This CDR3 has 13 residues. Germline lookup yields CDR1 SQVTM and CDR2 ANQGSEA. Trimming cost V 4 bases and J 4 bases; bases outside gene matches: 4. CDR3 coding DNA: TGCAGCGTTGGGGACAGGGATAGCTATGGCTACACCTTC. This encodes CSVGDRDSYGYTF.

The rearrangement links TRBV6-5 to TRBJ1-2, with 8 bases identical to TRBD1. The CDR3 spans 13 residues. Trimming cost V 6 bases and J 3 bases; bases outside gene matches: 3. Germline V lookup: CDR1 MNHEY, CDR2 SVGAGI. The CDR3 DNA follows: TGTGCCAGCAGGGTGGGACAGGACTATGGCTACACCTTC. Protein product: CASRVGQDYGYTF.

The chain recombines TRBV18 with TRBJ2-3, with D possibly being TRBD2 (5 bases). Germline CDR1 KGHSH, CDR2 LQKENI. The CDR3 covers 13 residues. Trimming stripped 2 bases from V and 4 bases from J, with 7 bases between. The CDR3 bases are TGTGCCAGCTCACCAAGCGGAGCAGATACGCAGTATTTT. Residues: CASSPSGADTQYF.

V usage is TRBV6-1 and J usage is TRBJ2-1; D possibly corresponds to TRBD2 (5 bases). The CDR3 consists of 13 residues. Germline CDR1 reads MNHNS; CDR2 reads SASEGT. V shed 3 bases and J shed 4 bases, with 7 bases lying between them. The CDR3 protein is CASSDSGYNEQFF. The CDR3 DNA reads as TGTGCCAGCAGTGATTCGGGGTACAATGAGCAGTTCTTC.

The CDR3 DNA reads TGTGCCAGCAGCGCGGGACAGCTAGGACAGTACTTC. Its translation is CASSAGQLGQYF. The chain links TRBV7-9 to TRBJ2-7; possible D gene TRBD1, 7 bases. The V gene's germline CDR1 is SEHNR and CDR2 FQNEAQ (reference sequence). The CDR3 has 12 amino acids. V shed 5 bases and J shed 10 bases, with 15 bases lying between them.

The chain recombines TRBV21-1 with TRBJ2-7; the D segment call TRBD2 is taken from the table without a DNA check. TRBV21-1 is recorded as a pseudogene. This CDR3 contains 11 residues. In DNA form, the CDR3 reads TGTGCCAGCAGCAATCTGTGCGAGCAGTACTTC. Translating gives CASSNLCEQYF.

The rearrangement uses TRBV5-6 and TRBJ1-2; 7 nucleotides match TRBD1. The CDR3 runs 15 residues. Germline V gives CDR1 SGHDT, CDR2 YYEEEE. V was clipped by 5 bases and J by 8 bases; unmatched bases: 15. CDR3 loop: CASRMVATGRGGYTF. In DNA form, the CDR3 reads TGTGCCAGCAGGATGGTTGCGACAGGGCGAGGGGGCTACACCTTC.

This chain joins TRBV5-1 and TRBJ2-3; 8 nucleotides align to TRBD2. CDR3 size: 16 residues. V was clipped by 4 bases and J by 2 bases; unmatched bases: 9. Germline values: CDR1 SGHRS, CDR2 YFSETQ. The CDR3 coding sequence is TGCGCCAGCAGCGGGTCCGGGACTAGGGACACAGATACGCAGTATTTT. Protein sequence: CASSGSGTRDTDTQYF.

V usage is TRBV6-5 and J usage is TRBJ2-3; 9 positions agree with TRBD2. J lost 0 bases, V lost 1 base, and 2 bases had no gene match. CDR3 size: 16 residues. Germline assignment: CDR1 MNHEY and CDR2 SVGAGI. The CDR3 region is CASSYWAGGSTDTQYF. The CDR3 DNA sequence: TGTGCCAGCAGTTACTGGGCGGGGGGGAGCACAGATACGCAGTATTTT.

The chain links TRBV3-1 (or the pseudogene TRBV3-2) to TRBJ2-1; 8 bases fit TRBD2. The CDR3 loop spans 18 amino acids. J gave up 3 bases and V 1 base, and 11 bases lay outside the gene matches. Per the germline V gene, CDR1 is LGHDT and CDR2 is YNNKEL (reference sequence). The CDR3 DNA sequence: TGTGCCAGCAGCCAAGGGGGGACTAGAGCGGGGATCTACAATGAGCAGTTCTTC. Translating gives CASSQGGTRAGIYNEQFF.

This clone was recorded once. The CDR3 DNA follows: TGCGCCAGCAGCTTAGAAGGACAGGGATTGGGCTCACCCCTCCACTTT. It encodes CASSLEGQGLGSPLHF. The gene calls are TRBV5-1 and TRBJ1-6; 8 nucleotides align to TRBD1. Germline V CDR1 and CDR2: SGHRS, YFSETQ. J lost 10 bases, V lost 2 bases, and 11 bases had no gene match. This CDR3 contains 16 residues.

CDR3 DNA: TGTGCCAGCGTCCAGGGGCAGGCGAATCAGCCCCAGCATTTT. It codes for CASVQGQANQPQHF. The rearrangement links TRBV2 to TRBJ1-5, with D perhaps matching TRBD1 (6 bases). The CDR3 is made up of 14 amino acids. V lost 8 bases and J lost 4, with 15 bases in between. Germline CDR1 and CDR2: SNHLY and FYNNEI.

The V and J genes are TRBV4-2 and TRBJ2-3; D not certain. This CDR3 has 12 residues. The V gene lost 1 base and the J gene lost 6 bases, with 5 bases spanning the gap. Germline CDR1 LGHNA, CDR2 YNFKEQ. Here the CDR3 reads CASSQVYDTQYF. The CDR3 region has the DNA TGTGCCAGCAGCCAAGTCTATGATACGCAGTATTTT.

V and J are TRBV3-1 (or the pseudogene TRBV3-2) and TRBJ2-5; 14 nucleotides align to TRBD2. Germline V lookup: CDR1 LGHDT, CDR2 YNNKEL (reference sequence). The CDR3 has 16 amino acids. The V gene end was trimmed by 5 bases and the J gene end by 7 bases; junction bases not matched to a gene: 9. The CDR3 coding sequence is TGTGCCAGCAGCTCCTCCCGACTAGCGGGGGGGGTGACCCAGTACTTC. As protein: CASSSSRLAGGVTQYF.

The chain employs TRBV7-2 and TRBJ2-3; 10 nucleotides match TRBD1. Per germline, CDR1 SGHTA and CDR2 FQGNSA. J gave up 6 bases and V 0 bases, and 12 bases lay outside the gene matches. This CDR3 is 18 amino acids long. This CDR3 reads CASSLAPTGTGDGDTQYF. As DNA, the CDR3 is TGTGCCAGCAGCTTAGCCCCGACCGGGACAGGGGATGGGGATACGCAGTATTTT.

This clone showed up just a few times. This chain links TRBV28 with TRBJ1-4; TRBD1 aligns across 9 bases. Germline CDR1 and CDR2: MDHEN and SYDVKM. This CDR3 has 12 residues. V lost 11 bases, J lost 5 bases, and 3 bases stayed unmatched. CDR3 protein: CASGTGNEKLFF. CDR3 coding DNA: TGTGCCTCCGGGACAGGGAATGAAAAACTGTTTTTT.